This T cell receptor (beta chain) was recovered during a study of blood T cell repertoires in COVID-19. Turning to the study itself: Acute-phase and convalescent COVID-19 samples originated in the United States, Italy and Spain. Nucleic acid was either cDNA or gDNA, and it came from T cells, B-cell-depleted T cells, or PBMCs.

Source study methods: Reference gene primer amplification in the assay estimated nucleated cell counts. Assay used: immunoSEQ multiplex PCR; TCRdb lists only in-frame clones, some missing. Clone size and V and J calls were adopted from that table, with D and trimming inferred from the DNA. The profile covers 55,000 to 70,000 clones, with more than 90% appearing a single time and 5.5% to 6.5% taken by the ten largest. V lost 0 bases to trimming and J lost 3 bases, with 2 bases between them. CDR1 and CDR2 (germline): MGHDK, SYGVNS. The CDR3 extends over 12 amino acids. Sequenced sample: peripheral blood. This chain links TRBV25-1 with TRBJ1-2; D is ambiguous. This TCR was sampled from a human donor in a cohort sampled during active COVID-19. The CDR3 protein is CASSEYYYGYTF. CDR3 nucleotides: TGTGCCAGCAGTGAATACTACTATGGCTACACCTTC.